This T cell receptor (beta chain) was recovered during a study of CD8 T cells in ankylosing spondylitis. Study results and limitations: Blood from ankylosing spondylitis patients appeared to carry a characteristic roughly 8-variant TCR beta motif.

In making TCR beta libraries, quantitative 5'-RACE with molecular barcodes was used. Via MiXCR, TCRdb re-called the 5' RACE reads, giving one row per CDR3 protein. The sample lists 400,000 or so distinct CDR3 sequences, 25% to 30% occurring once. In the case of this clonotype: Its antigen is currently unknown.

This clonotype was sampled from a male donor with ankylosing spondylitis. What was sequenced was blood, either unsorted or a sorted T cell fraction (not recorded which).

The CDR3 spells CASSQTGGVEDTQYF. Here the CDR3 DNA reads TGCGCCAGCAGCCAAACCGGGGGCGTAGAAGATACGCAGTATTTT. This chain links TRBV4-1 with TRBJ2-3; D may correspond to TRBD1 or TRBD2 (6 bases each). The CDR3 consists of 15 residues. Germline V gene sequence: CDR1 MGHRA, CDR2 YSYEKL. The V end lost 2 bases, the J end lost 5 bases, and 14 bases lay between the germline ends.